This TCR beta chain was profiled in a study of tumor-infiltrating lymphocytes in primary liver carcinoma. With 500 to 650 ng total RNA as template and a constant-region primer, TCR beta cDNA was made. Library construction for TCR beta comprised three nested multiplex PCR rounds performed with slightly modified ARM-PCR. Researchers ran the first two PCR rounds for 9 to 10 cycles each with TRBV1-TRBV30 forward primers and a C-beta reverse primer. Each CDR3 protein gets one entry after TCRdb re-called the multiplex PCR reads with MiXCR. The sample lists fewer than 350,000 distinct CDR3 sequences, over 55% seen once, with about 9.4% in the top ten. In germline, CDR1 is MDHEN, CDR2 SYDVKM. V was clipped by 7 bases and J by 4 bases, with 13 bases between them. The CDR3 is 13 amino acids. Both blood RNA, taken from unsorted whole blood, and germline DNA were extracted.

Input material: peripheral blood. The TCR comes from a man aged 40-49 years with primary liver carcinoma and hepatitis B virus infection. The chain carries TRBV28 and TRBJ1-2; possibly TRBD1 for D (6 bases). The DNA of the CDR3 is TGTGCCAGCAAAACACAGGGCGCCTATGGCTACACCTTC. Its translation is CASKTQGAYGYTF.